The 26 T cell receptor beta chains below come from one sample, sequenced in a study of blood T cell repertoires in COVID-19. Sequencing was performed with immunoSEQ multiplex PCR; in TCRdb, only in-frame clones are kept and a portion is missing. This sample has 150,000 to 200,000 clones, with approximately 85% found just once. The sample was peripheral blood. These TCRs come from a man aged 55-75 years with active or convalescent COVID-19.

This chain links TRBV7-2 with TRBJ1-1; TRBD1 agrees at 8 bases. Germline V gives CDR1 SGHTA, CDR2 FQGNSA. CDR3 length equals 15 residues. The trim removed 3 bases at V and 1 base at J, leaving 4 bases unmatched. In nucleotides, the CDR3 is TGTGCCAGCAGCTTCGACAGGGGACCGAACACTGAAGCTTTCTTT. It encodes CASSFDRGPNTEAFF.

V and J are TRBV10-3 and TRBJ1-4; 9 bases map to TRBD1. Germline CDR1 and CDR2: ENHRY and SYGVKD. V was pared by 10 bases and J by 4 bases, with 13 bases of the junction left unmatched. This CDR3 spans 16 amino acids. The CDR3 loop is CATRRGQGMFNEKLFF. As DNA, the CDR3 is TGTGCCACCAGGAGGGGACAGGGAATGTTTAATGAAAAACTGTTTTTT.

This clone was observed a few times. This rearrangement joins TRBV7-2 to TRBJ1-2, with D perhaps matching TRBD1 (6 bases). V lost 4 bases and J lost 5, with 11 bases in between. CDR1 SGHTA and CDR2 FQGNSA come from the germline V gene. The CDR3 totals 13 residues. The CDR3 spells CASSSDGQYGYTF. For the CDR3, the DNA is TGTGCCAGCAGCTCAGACGGACAGTATGGCTACACCTTC. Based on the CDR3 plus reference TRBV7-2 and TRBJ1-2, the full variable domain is GAGVSQSPSNKVTEKGKDVELRCDPISGHTALYWYRQSLGQGLEFLIYFQGNSAPDKSGLPSDRFSAERTGGSVSTLTIQRTQQEDSAVYLCASSSDGQYGYTFGSGTRLTVV.

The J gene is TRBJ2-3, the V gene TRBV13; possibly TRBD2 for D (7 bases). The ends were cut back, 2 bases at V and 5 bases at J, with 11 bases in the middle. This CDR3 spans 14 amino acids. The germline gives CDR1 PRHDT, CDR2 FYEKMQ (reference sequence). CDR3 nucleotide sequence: TGTGCCAGCAGCTTAAGGCGGGGGCAAGATACGCAGTATTTT. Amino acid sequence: CASSLRRGQDTQYF.

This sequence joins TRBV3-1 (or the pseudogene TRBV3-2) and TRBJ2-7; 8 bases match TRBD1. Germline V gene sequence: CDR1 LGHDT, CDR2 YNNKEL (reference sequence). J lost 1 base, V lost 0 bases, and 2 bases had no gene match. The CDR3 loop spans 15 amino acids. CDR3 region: CASSQDTGGSYEQYF. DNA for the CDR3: TGTGCCAGCAGCCAAGATACAGGGGGGTCCTACGAGCAGTACTTC.

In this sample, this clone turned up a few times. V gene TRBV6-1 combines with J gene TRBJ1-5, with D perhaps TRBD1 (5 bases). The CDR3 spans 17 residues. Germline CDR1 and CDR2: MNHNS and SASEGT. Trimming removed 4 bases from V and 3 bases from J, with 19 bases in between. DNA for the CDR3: TGTGCCAGCAGTGCCGGCAGGTCGGGAGGGGACAATCAGCCCCAGCATTTT. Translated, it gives CASSAGRSGGDNQPQHF.

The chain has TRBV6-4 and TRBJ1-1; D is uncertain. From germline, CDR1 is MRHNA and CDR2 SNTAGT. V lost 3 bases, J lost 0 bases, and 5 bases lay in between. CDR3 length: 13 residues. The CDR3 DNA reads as TGTGCCAGCAGTGAGGGAGTGAACACTGAAGCTTTCTTT. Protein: CASSEGVNTEAFF.

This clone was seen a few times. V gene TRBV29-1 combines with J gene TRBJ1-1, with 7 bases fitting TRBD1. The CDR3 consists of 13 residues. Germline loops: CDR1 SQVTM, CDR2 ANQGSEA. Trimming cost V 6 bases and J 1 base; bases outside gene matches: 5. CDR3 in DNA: TGCAGCGTGGGACAGACCACGAACACTGAAGCTTTCTTT. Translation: CSVGQTTNTEAFF.

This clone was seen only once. The CDR3 DNA reads TGTGCCAGCAGCCGGTCCGGAGATACGCAGTATTTT. This gives the protein CASSRSGDTQYF. The V gene is TRBV3-1 (or the pseudogene TRBV3-2), the J gene TRBJ2-3; D is uncertain. Germline CDR1 LGHDT, CDR2 YNNKEL (reference sequence). The CDR3 has 12 amino acids. Trimming cost V 4 bases and J 5 bases, with 7 bases left between them.

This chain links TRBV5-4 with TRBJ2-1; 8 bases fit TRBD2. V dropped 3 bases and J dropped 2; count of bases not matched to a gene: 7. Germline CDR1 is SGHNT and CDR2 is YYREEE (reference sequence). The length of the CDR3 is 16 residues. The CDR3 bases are TGTGCCAGCAGCTACCTTAGCGGGAAGGCCTACAATGAGCAGTTCTTC. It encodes CASSYLSGKAYNEQFF. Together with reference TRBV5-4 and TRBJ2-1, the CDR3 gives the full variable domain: ETGVTQSPTHLIKTRGQQVTLRCSSQSGHNTVSWYQQALGQGPQFIFQYYREEENGRGNFPPRFSGLQFPNYSSELNVNALELDDSALYLCASSYLSGKAYNEQFFGPGTRLTVL.

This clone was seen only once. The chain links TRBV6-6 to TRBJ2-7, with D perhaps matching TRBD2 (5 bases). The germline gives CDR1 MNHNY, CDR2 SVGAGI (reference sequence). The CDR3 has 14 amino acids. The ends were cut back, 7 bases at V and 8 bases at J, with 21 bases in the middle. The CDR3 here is CASNSGNDLRKQYF. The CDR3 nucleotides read TGTGCCAGCAATTCGGGGAACGATTTACGAAAGCAGTACTTC.

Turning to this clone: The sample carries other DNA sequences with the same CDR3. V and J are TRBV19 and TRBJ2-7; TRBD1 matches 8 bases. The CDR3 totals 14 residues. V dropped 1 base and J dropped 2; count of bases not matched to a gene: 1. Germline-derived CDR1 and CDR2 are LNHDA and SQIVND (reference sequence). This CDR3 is CASSIGTGPYEQYF. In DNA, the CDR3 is TGTGCCAGTAGTATAGGGACAGGGCCCTACGAGCAGTACTTC.

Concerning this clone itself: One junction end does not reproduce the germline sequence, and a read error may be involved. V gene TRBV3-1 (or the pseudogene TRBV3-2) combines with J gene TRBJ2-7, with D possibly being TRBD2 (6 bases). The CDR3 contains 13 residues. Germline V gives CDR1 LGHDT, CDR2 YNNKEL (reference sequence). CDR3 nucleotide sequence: TGTGCGAGCAATCGGGGAGGTAGTAGCGAGCAGTACTTC. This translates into CASNRGGSSEQYF.

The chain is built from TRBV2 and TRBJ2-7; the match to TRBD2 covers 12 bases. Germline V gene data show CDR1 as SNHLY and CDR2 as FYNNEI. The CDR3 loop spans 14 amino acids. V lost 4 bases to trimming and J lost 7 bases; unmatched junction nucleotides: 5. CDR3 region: CASSATSGGTEQYF. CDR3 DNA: TGTGCCAGCAGTGCAACTAGCGGGGGGACTGAGCAGTACTTC.

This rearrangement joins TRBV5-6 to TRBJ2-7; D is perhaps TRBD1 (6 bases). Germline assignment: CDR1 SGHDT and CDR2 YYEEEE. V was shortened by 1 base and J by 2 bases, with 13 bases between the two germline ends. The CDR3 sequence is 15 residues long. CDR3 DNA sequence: TGTGCCAGCAGCTTGCGGGCAGGGGTCACCTACGAGCAGTACTTC. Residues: CASSLRAGVTYEQYF.

CDR3 DNA: TGTGCCAGCAGCCCACAACAGCGGAATGAGCAGTTCTTC. Amino acids: CASSPQQRNEQFF. This rearrangement joins TRBV14 to TRBJ2-1; weak D call: TRBD2 (5 bases). The CDR3 totals 13 residues. The V gene lost 4 bases and the J gene lost 7 bases, with 11 bases spanning the gap. Germline V gene lookup returns CDR1 SGHDN and CDR2 FVKESK. The full variable domain, completed using reference TRBV14 and TRBJ2-1, is EAGVTQFPSHSVIEKGQTVTLRCDPISGHDNLYWYRRVMGKEIKFLLHFVKESKQDESGMPNNRFLAERTGGTYSTLKVQPAELEDSGVYFCASSPQQRNEQFFGPGTRLTVL.

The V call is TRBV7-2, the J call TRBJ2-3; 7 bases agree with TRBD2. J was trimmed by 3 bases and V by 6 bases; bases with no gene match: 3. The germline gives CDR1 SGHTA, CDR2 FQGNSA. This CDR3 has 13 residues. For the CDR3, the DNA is TGTGCCAGCAGACGGGGGGTTACAGATACGCAGTATTTT. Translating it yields CASRRGVTDTQYF.

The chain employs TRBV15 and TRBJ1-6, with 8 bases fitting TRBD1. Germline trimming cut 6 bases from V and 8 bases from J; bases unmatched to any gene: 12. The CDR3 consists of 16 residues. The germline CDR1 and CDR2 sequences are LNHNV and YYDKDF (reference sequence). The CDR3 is CATRRGAQGDHSPLHF. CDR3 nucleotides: TGTGCCACCAGGAGGGGGGCACAGGGGGACCATTCACCCCTCCACTTT. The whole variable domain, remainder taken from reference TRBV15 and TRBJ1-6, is DAMVIQNPRYQVTQFGKPVTLSCSQTLNHNVMYWYQQKSSQAPKLLFHYYDKDFNNEADTPDNFQSRRPNTSFCFLDIRSPGLGDTAMYLCATRRGAQGDHSPLHFGNGTRLTVT.

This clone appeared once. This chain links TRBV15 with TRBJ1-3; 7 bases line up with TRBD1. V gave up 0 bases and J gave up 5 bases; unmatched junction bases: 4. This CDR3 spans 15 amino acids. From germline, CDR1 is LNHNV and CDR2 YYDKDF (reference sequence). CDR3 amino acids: CATSRDEGQRNTIYF. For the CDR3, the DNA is TGTGCCACCAGCAGAGACGAGGGACAGCGAAACACCATATATTTT.

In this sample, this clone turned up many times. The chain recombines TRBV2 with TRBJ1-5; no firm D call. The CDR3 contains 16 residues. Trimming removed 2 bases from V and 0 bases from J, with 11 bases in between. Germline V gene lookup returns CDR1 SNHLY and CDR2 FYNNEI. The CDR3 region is CASSESGFDSNQPQHF. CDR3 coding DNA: TGTGCCAGCAGTGAATCCGGGTTCGATAGCAATCAGCCCCAGCATTTT.

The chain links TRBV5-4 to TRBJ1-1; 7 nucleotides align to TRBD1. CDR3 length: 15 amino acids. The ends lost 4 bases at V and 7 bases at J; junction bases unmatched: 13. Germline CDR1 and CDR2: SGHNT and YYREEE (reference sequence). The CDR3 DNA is TGTGCCAGCAGCCGTCAACAGGGACAGTGGGGTGAAGCTTTCTTT. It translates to CASSRQQGQWGEAFF.

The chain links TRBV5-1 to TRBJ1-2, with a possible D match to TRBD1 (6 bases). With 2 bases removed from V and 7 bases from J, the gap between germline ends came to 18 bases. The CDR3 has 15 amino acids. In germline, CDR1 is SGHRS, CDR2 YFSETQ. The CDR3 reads CASSLGGGLPFGYTF. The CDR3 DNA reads TGCGCCAGCAGCTTAGGTGGGGGCCTCCCCTTTGGCTACACCTTC.

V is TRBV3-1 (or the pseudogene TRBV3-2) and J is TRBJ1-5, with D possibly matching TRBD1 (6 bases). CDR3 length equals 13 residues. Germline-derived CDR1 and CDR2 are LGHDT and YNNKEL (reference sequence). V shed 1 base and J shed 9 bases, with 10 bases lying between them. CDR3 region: CASSQGGGRPQHF. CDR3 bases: TGTGCCAGCAGCCAAGGAGGGGGTCGGCCCCAGCATTTT.

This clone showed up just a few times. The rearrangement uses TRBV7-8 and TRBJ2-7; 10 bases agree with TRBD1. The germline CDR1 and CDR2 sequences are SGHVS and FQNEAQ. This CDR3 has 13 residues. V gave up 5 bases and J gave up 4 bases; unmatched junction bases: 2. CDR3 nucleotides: TGTGCCAGCAGCCCGGACAGGGGGTACGAGCAGTACTTC. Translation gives CASSPDRGYEQYF.

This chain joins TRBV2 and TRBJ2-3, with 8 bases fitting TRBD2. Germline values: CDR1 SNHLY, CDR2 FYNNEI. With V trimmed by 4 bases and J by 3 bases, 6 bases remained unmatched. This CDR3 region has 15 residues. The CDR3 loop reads CASSVTRLATDTQYF. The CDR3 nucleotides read TGTGCCAGCAGTGTTACTAGACTAGCGACAGATACGCAGTATTTT.

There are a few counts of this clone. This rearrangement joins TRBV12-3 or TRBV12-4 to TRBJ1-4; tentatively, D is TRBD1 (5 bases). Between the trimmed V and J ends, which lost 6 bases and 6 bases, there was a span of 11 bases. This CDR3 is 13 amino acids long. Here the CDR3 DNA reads TGTGCCAGCAGCCTGCAGGGTCATGAAAAACTGTTTTTT. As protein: CASSLQGHEKLFF.